This record covers a single T cell receptor (beta chain). Its antigen is undetermined. This sample was included in a study of blood T cells in healthy people across ages. Primed by a sample-barcoded 5' primer and a J-beta primer mix, a second PCR proceeded for 7 to 11 cycles. Each of the cDNA molecules was tagged by a template-switch adaptor with 12 random nucleotides. MiXCR, applied by TCRdb to the 5' RACE reads, yields one record per CDR3 protein. The data hold some 1.5 million distinct CDR3 sequences, with approximately 30% observed a single time. V lost 5 bases and J lost 2, with 16 bases in between. CDR1 and CDR2 from the germline V gene are MNHNY and SVGAGI (reference sequence). CDR3 length equals 15 residues. Overall study results and limits: Age advanced and TCR beta diversity per million T cells fell, roughly linearly.

J is TRBJ2-7 and V is TRBV6-6; a possible D gene is TRBD2 (6 bases). The specimen was blood. This clonotype was obtained from a woman aged 30 to 39 in good health. The CDR3 DNA follows: TGTGCCAGCAGTATGGGACTCGGGAACCCCTACGAGCAGTACTTC. This encodes CASSMGLGNPYEQYF.